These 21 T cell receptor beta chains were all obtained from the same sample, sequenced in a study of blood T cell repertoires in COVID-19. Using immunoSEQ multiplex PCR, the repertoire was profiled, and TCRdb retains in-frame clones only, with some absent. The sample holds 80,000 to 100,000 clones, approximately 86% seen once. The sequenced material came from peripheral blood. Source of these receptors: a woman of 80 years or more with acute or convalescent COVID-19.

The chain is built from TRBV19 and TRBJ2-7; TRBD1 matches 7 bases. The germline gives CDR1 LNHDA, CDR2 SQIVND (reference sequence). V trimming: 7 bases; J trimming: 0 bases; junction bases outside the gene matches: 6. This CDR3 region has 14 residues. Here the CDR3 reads CASTGRDSSYEQYF. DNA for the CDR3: TGTGCCAGTACCGGCCGGGACAGCTCCTACGAGCAGTACTTC.

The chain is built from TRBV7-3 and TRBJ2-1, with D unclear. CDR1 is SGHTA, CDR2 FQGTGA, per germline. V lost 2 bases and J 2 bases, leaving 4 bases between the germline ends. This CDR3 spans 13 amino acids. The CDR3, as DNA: TGTGCCAGCAGCTTAGGGCCCTACAATGAGCAGTTCTTC. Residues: CASSLGPYNEQFF.

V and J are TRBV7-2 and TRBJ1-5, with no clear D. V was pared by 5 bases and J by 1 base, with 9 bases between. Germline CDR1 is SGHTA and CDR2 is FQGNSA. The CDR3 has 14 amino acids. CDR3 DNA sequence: TGTGCCAGCAGCCCGGGGTTAAGCAATCAGCCCCAGCATTTT. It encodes CASSPGLSNQPQHF.

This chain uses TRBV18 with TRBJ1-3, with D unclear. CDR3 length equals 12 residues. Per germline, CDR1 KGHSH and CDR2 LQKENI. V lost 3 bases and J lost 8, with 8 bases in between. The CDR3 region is CASSPQGDTIYF. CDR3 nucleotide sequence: TGTGCCAGCTCACCGCAAGGAGACACCATATATTTT.

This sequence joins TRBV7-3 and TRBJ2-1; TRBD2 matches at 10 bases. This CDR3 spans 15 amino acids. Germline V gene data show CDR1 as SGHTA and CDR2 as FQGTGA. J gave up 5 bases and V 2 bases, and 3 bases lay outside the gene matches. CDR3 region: CASSLERGGHNEQFF. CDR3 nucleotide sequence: TGTGCCAGCAGCTTAGAGCGGGGGGGCCACAATGAGCAGTTCTTC.

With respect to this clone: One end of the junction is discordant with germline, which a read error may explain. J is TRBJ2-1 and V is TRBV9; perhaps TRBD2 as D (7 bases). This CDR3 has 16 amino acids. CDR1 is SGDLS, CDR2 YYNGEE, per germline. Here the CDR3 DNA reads TGCGCCCGCCGCGGGGGCGGGGCACAGGTCTACAATGAGCAGTTCTTC. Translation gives CARRGGGAQVYNEQFF.

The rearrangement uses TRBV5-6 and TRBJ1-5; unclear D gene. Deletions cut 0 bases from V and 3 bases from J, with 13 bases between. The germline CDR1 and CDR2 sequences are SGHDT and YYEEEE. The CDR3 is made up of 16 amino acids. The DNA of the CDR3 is TGTGCCAGCAGCTTGGGGCGAGTTAGCCCCAATCAGCCCCAGCATTTT. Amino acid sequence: CASSLGRVSPNQPQHF.

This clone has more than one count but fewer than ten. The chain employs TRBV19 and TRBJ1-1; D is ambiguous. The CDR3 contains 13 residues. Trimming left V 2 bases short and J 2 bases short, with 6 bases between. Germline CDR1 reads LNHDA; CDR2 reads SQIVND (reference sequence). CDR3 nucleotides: TGTGCCAGTAGTATAACAGTCAACACTGAAGCTTTCTTT. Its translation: CASSITVNTEAFF.

CDR3 residues: CASSFAARGQVGSSYNSPLHF. CDR3 nucleotide sequence: TGTGCCAGCAGTTTCGCCGCCAGGGGCCAAGTAGGGAGCTCCTATAATTCACCCCTCCACTTT. This chain uses TRBV27 with TRBJ1-6; perhaps TRBD1 as D (6 bases). Per the germline V gene, CDR1 is MNHEY and CDR2 is SMNVEV (reference sequence). The CDR3 loop spans 21 amino acids. Trimming pared 3 bases from V and 0 bases from J, leaving 24 bases between.

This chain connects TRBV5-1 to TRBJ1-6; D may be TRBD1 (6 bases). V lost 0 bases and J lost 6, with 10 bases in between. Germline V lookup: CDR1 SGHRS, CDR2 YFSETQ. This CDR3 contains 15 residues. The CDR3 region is CASSLGQAFNSPLHF. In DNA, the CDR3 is TGCGCCAGCAGCTTGGGACAGGCGTTTAATTCACCCCTCCACTTT.

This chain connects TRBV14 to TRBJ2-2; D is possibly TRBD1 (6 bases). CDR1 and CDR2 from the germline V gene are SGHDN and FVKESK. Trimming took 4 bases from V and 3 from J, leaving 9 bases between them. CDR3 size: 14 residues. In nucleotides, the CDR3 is TGTGCCAGCAGCCCGAGGGGGTACACCGGGGAGCTGTTTTTT. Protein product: CASSPRGYTGELFF.

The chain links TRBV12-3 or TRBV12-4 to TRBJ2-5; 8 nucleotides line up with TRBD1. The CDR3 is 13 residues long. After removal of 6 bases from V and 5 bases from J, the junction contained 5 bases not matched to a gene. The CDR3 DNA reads TGTGCCAGCAGAACGACAGGGGAGGAGACCCAGTACTTC. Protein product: CASRTTGEETQYF.

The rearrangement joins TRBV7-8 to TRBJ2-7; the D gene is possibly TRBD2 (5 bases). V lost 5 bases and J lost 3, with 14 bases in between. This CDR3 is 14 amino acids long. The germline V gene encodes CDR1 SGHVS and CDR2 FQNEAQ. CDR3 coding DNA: TGTGCCAGCAGCGGAACGGGATCTTTCTACGAGCAGTACTTC. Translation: CASSGTGSFYEQYF.

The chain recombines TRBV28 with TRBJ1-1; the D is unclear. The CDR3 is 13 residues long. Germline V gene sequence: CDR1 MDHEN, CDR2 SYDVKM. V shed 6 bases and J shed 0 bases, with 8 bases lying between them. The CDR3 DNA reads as TGTGCCAGCAGCCCAGTCATGAACACTGAAGCTTTCTTT. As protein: CASSPVMNTEAFF.

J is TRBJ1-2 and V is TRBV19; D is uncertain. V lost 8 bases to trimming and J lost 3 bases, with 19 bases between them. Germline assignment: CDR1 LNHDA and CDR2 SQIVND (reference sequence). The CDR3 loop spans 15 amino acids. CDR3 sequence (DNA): TGTGCCAGTTCTGAGACCGGGAGTAAGCACTATGGCTACACCTTC. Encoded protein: CASSETGSKHYGYTF. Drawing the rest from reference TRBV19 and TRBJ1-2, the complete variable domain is DGGITQSPKYLFRKEGQNVTLSCEQNLNHDAMYWYRQDPGQGLRLIYYSQIVNDFQKGDIAEGYSVSREKKESFPLTVTSAQKNPTAFYLCASSETGSKHYGYTFGSGTRLTVV.

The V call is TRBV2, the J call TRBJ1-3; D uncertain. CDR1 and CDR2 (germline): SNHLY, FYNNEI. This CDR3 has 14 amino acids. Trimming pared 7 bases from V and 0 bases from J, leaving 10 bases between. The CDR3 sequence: CASTAERSGNTIYF. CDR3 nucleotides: TGTGCCAGCACTGCGGAACGCTCTGGAAACACCATATATTTT.

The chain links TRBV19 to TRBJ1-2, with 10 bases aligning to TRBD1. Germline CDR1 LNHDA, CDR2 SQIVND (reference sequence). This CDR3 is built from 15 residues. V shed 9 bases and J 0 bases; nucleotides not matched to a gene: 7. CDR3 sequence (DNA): TGTGCCAGCGACAGGGGGCGTGAACCTAACTATGGCTACACCTTC. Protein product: CASDRGREPNYGYTF.

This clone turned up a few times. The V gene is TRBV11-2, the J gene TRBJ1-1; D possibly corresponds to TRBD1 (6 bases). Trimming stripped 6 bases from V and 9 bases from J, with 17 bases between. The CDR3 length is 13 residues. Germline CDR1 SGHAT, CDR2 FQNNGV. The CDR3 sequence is CASSSGGQLKAFF. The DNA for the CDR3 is TGTGCCAGCAGTTCGGGGGGACAACTAAAAGCTTTCTTT.

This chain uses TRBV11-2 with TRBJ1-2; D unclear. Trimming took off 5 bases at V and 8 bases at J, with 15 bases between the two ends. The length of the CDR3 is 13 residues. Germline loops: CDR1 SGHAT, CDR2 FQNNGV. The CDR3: CASSPWSGSGYTF. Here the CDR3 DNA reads TGTGCCAGCAGCCCCTGGAGCGGAAGCGGCTACACCTTC.

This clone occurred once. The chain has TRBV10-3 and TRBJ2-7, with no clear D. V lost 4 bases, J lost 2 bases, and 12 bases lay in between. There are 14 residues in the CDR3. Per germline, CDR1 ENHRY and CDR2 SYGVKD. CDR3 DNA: TGTGCCATCAGTGTGTCTAAAGCGACCTACGAGCAGTACTTC. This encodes CAISVSKATYEQYF.

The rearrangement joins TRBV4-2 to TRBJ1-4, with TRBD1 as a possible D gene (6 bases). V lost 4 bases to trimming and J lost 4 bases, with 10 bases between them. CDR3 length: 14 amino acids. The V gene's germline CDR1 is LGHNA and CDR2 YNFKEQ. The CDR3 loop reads CASSRQELNEKLFF. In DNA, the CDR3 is TGTGCCAGCAGCCGACAGGAGCTTAATGAAAAACTGTTTTTT.